These 10 T cell receptor beta chains were all obtained from the same sample, sequenced in a study of neurological immune-mediated disorders. One entry per CDR3 protein results from TCRdb running MiXCR on the 5' RACE reads. The sample lists under 70,000 distinct CDR3 sequences, around 5.2% occurring once. The sample comprised PBMCs. Receptors were obtained from a woman younger than 45 with multiple sclerosis.

This clonotype has ten or more counts. The chain combines TRBV10-2 with TRBJ2-1; 7 bases map to TRBD1. The germline V gene has CDR1 WSHSY and CDR2 SAAADI. Trimming took 8 bases from V and 7 from J; bases not matched to a gene: 11. The CDR3 spans 14 residues. The CDR3 DNA is TGCGCCAGCTCACTGAGAGGGACAGTAAATGAGCAGTTCTTC. As protein: CASSLRGTVNEQFF.

This clonotype was found many times. The chain recombines TRBV20-1 with TRBJ1-2; 7 positions match TRBD1. The V and J ends lost 3 bases and 4 bases, in that order; junction bases with no gene match: 14. The CDR3 length is 16 residues. Per the germline V gene, CDR1 is DFQATT and CDR2 is SNEGSKA (reference sequence). The CDR3 DNA reads as TGCAGTGCTAGGCGACAGGGCCCCCCAGGGGGCTATGGCTACACCTTC. It specifies CSARRQGPPGGYGYTF.

In its sample, this clonotype was seen many times. The rearrangement links TRBV9 to TRBJ2-2; unclear D gene. Trimming shortened V by 4 bases and J by 2 bases, and 12 bases separated the two germline ends. Germline CDR1 reads SGDLS; CDR2 reads YYNGEE. CDR3 length: 15 residues. CDR3 nucleotides: TGTGCCAGCAGCACGACACGTACTAACACCGGGGAGCTGTTTTTT. Protein: CASSTTRTNTGELFF.

The table lists this clonotype with many counts. The chain carries TRBV20-1 and TRBJ2-2, with no clear D. Germline V gene lookup returns CDR1 DFQATT and CDR2 SNEGSKA (reference sequence). The V gene lost 6 bases and the J gene lost 4 bases, with 12 bases spanning the gap. The CDR3 contains 13 residues. CDR3 nucleotide sequence: TGCAGTGCGAGACCAATGGCCACCGGGGAGCTGTTTTTT. As protein: CSARPMATGELFF.

The chain is built from TRBV6-5 and TRBJ1-4; 8 bases are shared with TRBD1. Losses at the gene ends were 4 bases for V and 4 bases for J; bases not matched to a gene: 2. This CDR3 spans 14 amino acids. CDR1 is MNHEY, CDR2 SVGAGI, per germline. This CDR3 is CASSSQGDNEKLFF. The CDR3 DNA reads TGTGCCAGCAGTTCACAGGGGGATAATGAAAAACTGTTTTTT.

V is TRBV6-4 and J is TRBJ2-7, with D tentatively TRBD1 (6 bases). The CDR3 spans 13 residues. Germline lookup yields CDR1 MRHNA and CDR2 SNTAGT. V was clipped by 6 bases and J by 4 bases, with 13 bases between them. The CDR3 DNA sequence: TGTGCCAGCAGGACTGACAGGAGGTACGAGCAGTACTTC. Translation gives CASRTDRRYEQYF.

This clonotype has at least ten counts. The chain is built from TRBV29-1 and TRBJ2-3; D not resolved. Per the germline V gene, CDR1 is SQVTM and CDR2 is ANQGSEA. The V gene lost 0 bases and the J gene lost 0 bases, with 10 bases spanning the gap. This CDR3 region has 15 residues. The CDR3 sequence: CSVEDPAHSTDTQYF. The CDR3 DNA sequence: TGCAGCGTTGAAGATCCCGCACACAGCACAGATACGCAGTATTTT.

This clonotype occurred many times. The genes are TRBV20-1 and TRBJ1-1; a weak D match, TRBD1 (5 bases). Trimming cost V 3 bases and J 8 bases, with 13 bases left between them. The germline gives CDR1 DFQATT, CDR2 SNEGSKA (reference sequence). The CDR3 is 12 residues long. The CDR3 reads CSASSTGIEAFF. The CDR3 coding sequence is TGCAGTGCTAGTAGTACAGGAATCGAAGCTTTCTTT.

There are many counts of this clonotype. This sequence joins TRBV20-1 and TRBJ2-1; 9 positions match TRBD2. V lost 6 bases to trimming and J lost 5 bases; unmatched junction nucleotides: 8. The CDR3 extends over 14 amino acids. Looked up from germline, CDR1 is DFQATT and CDR2 is SNEGSKA (reference sequence). The CDR3 DNA is TGCAGTGCCCGAGCGGGGGGAGGGCACAATGAGCAGTTCTTC. Protein sequence: CSARAGGGHNEQFF.

This clonotype was recorded at least ten times. This rearrangement joins TRBV5-1 to TRBJ2-5; D gene ambiguous. The CDR3 contains 15 residues. Germline CDR1 is SGHRS and CDR2 is YFSETQ. Trimming took off 0 bases at V and 3 bases at J, with 12 bases between the two ends. For the CDR3, the DNA is TGCGCCAGCAGCTTGGTTTGGGATTCAAAAGAGACCCAGTACTTC. Protein product: CASSLVWDSKETQYF.